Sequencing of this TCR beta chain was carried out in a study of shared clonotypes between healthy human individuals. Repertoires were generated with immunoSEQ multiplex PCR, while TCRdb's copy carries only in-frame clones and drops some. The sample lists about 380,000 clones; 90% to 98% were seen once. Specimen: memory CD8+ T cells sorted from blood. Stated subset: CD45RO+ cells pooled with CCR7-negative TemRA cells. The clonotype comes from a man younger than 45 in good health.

The CDR3 here is CSVEDPLHPQRNSGNTIYF. The CDR3 nucleotides are TGCAGCGTTGAAGATCCTCTTCACCCCCAAAGGAACTCTGGAAACACCATATATTTT. The chain employs TRBV29-1 and TRBJ1-3, with D unresolved. In germline, CDR1 is SQVTM, CDR2 ANQGSEA. Trimming pared 0 bases from V and 0 bases from J, leaving 21 bases between. The length of the CDR3 is 19 residues.